What follows are 19 T cell receptor beta chains derived from one specimen sequenced in a study of a mutant IDH1 vaccine in newly diagnosed glioma (dated by TCRdb to the early 2020s). The protocol used for the library was the immunoSEQ multiplex PCR assay. This is the immuneACCESS table as TCRdb keeps it, with only in-frame sequences that have V and J called. A part of the clones is gone; compared with another copy, unresolved V genes explain less than half, and the rest is unexplained. The sample includes around 100,000 clones, with roughly 87% observed a single time. The top ten hold about 5.6% of the sample. Explained via the paper, the time point label denotes: baseline, week 1 (first vaccination visit). In the paper's terms, the treatment or condition label means: pre-vaccination baseline after standard-of-care therapy. Material: PBMCs, obtained from a glioma patient treated with radiotherapy, temozolomide or both. The source is a man in his forties or fifties with glioma. Some clones in this sample may be carry-over from other donors' samples.

V gene TRBV10-3 combines with J gene TRBJ1-2, with a weak D call TRBD1 (5 bases). V lost 3 bases and J lost 5, with 19 bases in between. The CDR3 is 16 amino acids. Germline V gives CDR1 ENHRY, CDR2 SYGVKD. The DNA for the CDR3 is TGTGCCATCAGTGACCCCGAGGGCAGCCCAGGGTATGGCTACACCTTC. It translates to CAISDPEGSPGYGYTF.

The chain carries TRBV10-3 and TRBJ2-3, with D maybe TRBD1 (6 bases). The CDR3 consists of 15 residues. Trimming took 4 bases from V and 0 from J, leaving 11 bases between them. Germline assignment: CDR1 ENHRY and CDR2 SYGVKD. The CDR3 protein is CAISARTASTDTQYF. The CDR3 bases are TGTGCCATCAGTGCCCGGACAGCTAGCACAGATACGCAGTATTTT.

This clone was counted a single time. This rearrangement joins TRBV7-8 to TRBJ1-6; D perhaps matches TRBD1 (6 bases). The CDR3 spans 17 residues. V dropped 4 bases and J dropped 0 bases, with 13 bases sitting between them. From germline, CDR1 is SGHVS and CDR2 FQNEAQ. CDR3 residues: CASSSYRDPSYNSPLHF. Written as DNA, the CDR3 is TGTGCCAGCAGCTCCTACAGGGACCCCTCCTATAATTCACCCCTCCACTTT. Variable domain in full (rest from reference TRBV7-8 and TRBJ1-6): GAGVSQSPRYKVAKRGQDVALRCDPISGHVSLFWYQQALGQGPEFLTYFQNEAQLDKSGLPSDRFFAERPEGSVSTLKIQRTQQEDSAVYLCASSSYRDPSYNSPLHFGNGTRLTVT.

This rearrangement joins TRBV7-2 to TRBJ1-2; TRBD1 might be the D (5 bases). Germline CDR1 reads SGHTA; CDR2 reads FQGNSA. The ends were cut back, 1 base at V and 7 bases at J, with 13 bases in the middle. The CDR3 sequence is 14 residues long. The CDR3 is CASSLVLRGAGYTF. The CDR3 DNA is TGTGCCAGCAGCTTAGTTCTTAGAGGGGCTGGCTACACCTTC. The full variable domain, in which reference TRBV7-2 and TRBJ1-2 provide the parts outside the CDR3, is GAGVSQSPSNKVTEKGKDVELRCDPISGHTALYWYRQSLGQGLEFLIYFQGNSAPDKSGLPSDRFSAERTGGSVSTLTIQRTQQEDSAVYLCASSLVLRGAGYTFGSGTRLTVV.

The rearrangement links TRBV25-1 to TRBJ1-3; D is unresolved. CDR3 length equals 15 residues. Germline CDR1 reads MGHDK; CDR2 reads SYGVNS. V shed 6 bases and J shed 0 bases, with 12 bases lying between them. This CDR3 is CASRDRRLSGNTIYF. Here the CDR3 DNA reads TGTGCCAGCAGGGACCGACGCCTCTCTGGAAACACCATATATTTT.

The chain has TRBV7-9 and TRBJ1-2; tentative D call: TRBD1 (5 bases). V was shortened by 5 bases and J by 6 bases, with 13 bases between the two germline ends. Germline V gene lookup returns CDR1 SEHNR and CDR2 FQNEAQ (reference sequence). The CDR3 has 13 residues. CDR3 DNA sequence: TGTGCCAGCAGCCTCAGGGCCGGGGATGGCTACACCTTC. As protein: CASSLRAGDGYTF.

This chain joins TRBV29-1 and TRBJ1-1; no clear D. V was clipped by 6 bases and J by 3 bases, with 14 bases between them. This CDR3 comprises 13 residues. Germline CDR1 SQVTM, CDR2 ANQGSEA. The CDR3 nucleotides read TGCAGCGTAGACGCGACGGTTTACACTGAAGCTTTCTTT. This gives the protein CSVDATVYTEAFF.

The table lists this clone with a few counts. The rearrangement joins TRBV5-1 to TRBJ1-1; 9 bases are a match to TRBD1. CDR3 length: 13 amino acids. The germline gives CDR1 SGHRS, CDR2 YFSETQ. V was clipped by 4 bases and J by 9 bases; unmatched bases: 7. The CDR3 DNA follows: TGCGCCAGCAGCGAATGGGGACAGGGTAAAGCTTTCTTT. It is translated as CASSEWGQGKAFF.

The CDR3 reads CASSAGTGNWGEQYF. CDR3 in DNA: TGTGCCAGTAGTGCCGGGACAGGGAATTGGGGCGAGCAGTACTTC. V gene TRBV19 combines with J gene TRBJ2-7; TRBD1 agrees at 9 bases. Germline values: CDR1 LNHDA, CDR2 SQIVND (reference sequence). V trimming: 5 bases; J trimming: 6 bases; junction bases outside the gene matches: 11. The CDR3 spans 15 residues.

The CDR3 nucleotides read TGCGCCAGCAGCCAAGATCCGGGTTGGGGAAACACCATATATTTT. Amino acids: CASSQDPGWGNTIYF. This chain joins TRBV4-1 and TRBJ1-3; no clear D gene. V was trimmed by 0 bases and J by 4 bases, leaving 10 bases between them. Germline V gene data show CDR1 as MGHRA and CDR2 as YSYEKL. This CDR3 spans 15 amino acids.

V and J are TRBV7-9 and TRBJ2-5, with 9 nucleotides matching TRBD2. Germline loops: CDR1 SEHNR, CDR2 FQNEAQ (reference sequence). The V and J ends lost 5 bases and 7 bases, in that order; junction bases with no gene match: 8. CDR3 length: 14 residues. The CDR3 protein is CASSPWPSGVTQYF. The CDR3 DNA sequence: TGTGCCAGCAGCCCATGGCCTAGCGGGGTGACCCAGTACTTC.

The V and J genes are TRBV7-9 and TRBJ1-2; no clear D. Germline CDR1 reads SEHNR; CDR2 reads FQNEAQ (reference sequence). V was clipped by 1 base and J by 8 bases, with 5 bases between them. The CDR3 is made up of 11 amino acids. In DNA form, the CDR3 reads TGTGCCAGCAGCTTAGTGTACGGCTACACCTTC. Translated, it gives CASSLVYGYTF.

The V gene is TRBV4-1, the J gene TRBJ2-7; 8 positions match TRBD1. J lost 7 bases, V lost 0 bases, and 8 bases had no gene match. This CDR3 region has 15 residues. Germline V gene lookup returns CDR1 MGHRA and CDR2 YSYEKL. CDR3 sequence reads: CASSQDVRQGREQYF. CDR3 nucleotide sequence: TGCGCCAGCAGCCAAGACGTGAGACAGGGGCGGGAGCAGTACTTC.

The chain has TRBV13 and TRBJ1-2; D call uncertain. CDR1 and CDR2 (germline): PRHDT, FYEKMQ (reference sequence). Trimming stripped 4 bases from V and 0 bases from J, with 18 bases between. This CDR3 region has 17 residues. The CDR3 here is CASSWSDPLPSNYGYTF. The DNA for the CDR3 is TGTGCCAGCAGCTGGTCGGACCCACTTCCCTCTAACTATGGCTACACCTTC.

This chain links TRBV10-3 with TRBJ2-7, with TRBD2 identical over 7 bases. The CDR3 runs to 13 residues. J lost 2 bases, V lost 8 bases, and 6 bases had no gene match. Germline lookup yields CDR1 ENHRY and CDR2 SYGVKD. CDR3 DNA: TGTGCCATCCGAGGGCGGGGGACCTACGAGCAGTACTTC. It specifies CAIRGRGTYEQYF.

This clone showed up just once. The chain employs TRBV7-2 and TRBJ1-1; D call uncertain. The CDR3 loop spans 13 amino acids. CDR1 is SGHTA, CDR2 FQGNSA, per germline. V was trimmed by 2 bases and J by 6 bases, leaving 10 bases between them. The CDR3 nucleotides are TGTGCCAGCAGCTTATATCGGAGGGCTGAAGCTTTCTTT. Amino acid sequence: CASSLYRRAEAFF.

The V and J genes are TRBV5-4 and TRBJ2-7; 8 bases match TRBD1. V dropped 2 bases and J dropped 3; count of bases not matched to a gene: 7. In germline, CDR1 is SGHNT, CDR2 YYREEE (reference sequence). The length of the CDR3 is 15 residues. CDR3 sequence: CASSFQGARLYEQYF. In DNA form, the CDR3 reads TGTGCCAGCAGCTTCCAGGGGGCGCGTCTCTACGAGCAGTACTTC.

V gene TRBV5-1 combines with J gene TRBJ1-2, with 7 bases lining up with TRBD1. Losses at the gene ends were 0 bases for V and 3 bases for J; bases not matched to a gene: 5. The CDR3 has 15 residues. CDR1 and CDR2 from the germline V gene are SGHRS and YFSETQ. CDR3 sequence: CASSLEGRGYYGYTF. CDR3 DNA sequence: TGCGCCAGCAGCTTGGAGGGCAGGGGGTACTATGGCTACACCTTC.

In this sample, this clone turned up a few times. The genes are TRBV5-1 and TRBJ2-3; TRBD2 matches at 10 bases. The CDR3 is 16 residues long. CDR1 is SGHRS and CDR2 is YFSETQ in the germline V gene. Germline trimming cut 2 bases from V and 3 bases from J; bases unmatched to any gene: 6. In DNA, the CDR3 is TGCGCCAGCAGCTTTTCCAGCGGGGGGGGGACAGATACGCAGTATTTT. Amino acids: CASSFSSGGGTDTQYF.